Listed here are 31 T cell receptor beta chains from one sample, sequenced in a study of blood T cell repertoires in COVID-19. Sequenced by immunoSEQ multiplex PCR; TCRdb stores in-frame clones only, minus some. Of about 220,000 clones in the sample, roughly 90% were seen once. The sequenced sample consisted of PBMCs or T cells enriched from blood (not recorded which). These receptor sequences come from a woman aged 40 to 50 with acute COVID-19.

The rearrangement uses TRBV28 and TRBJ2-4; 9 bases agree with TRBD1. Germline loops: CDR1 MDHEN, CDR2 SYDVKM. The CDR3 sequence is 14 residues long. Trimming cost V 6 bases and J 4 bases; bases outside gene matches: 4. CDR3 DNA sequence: TGTGCCAGCAGCCCCGGGACAGGGAAAAACATTCAGTACTTC. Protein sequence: CASSPGTGKNIQYF. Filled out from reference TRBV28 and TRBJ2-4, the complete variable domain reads DVKVTQSSRYLVKRTGEKVFLECVQDMDHENMFWYRQDPGLGLRLIYFSYDVKMKEKGDIPEGYSVSREKKERFSLILESASTNQTSMYLCASSPGTGKNIQYFGAGTRLSVL.

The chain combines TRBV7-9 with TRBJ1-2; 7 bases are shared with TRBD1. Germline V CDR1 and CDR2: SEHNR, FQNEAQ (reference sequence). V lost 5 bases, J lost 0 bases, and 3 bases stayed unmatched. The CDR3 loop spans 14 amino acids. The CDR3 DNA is TGTGCCAGCAGCGGACAGGTTACTAACTATGGCTACACCTTC. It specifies CASSGQVTNYGYTF.

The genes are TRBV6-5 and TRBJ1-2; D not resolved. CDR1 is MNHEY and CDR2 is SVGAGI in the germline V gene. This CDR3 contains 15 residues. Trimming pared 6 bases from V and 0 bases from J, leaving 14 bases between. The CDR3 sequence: CASSTARRTNYGYTF. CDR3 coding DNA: TGTGCCAGCAGCACCGCCCGGAGAACTAACTATGGCTACACCTTC.

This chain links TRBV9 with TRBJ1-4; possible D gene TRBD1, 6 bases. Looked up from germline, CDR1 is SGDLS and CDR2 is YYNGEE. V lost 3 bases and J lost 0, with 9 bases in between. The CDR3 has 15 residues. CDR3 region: CASSGQATTNEKLFF. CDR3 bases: TGTGCCAGCAGCGGACAGGCGACAACTAATGAAAAACTGTTTTTT.

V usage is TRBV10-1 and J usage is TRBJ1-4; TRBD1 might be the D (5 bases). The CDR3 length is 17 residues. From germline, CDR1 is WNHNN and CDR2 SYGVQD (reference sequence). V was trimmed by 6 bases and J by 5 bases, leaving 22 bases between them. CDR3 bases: TGCGCCAGCAGGTACGGACACCTCGGTCCTCTCAATGAAAAACTGTTTTTT. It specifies CASRYGHLGPLNEKLFF.

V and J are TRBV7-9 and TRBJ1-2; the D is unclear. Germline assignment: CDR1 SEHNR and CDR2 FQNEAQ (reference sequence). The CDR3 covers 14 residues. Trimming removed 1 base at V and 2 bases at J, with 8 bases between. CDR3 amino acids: CASSLGGHNYGYTF. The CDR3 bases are TGTGCCAGCAGCTTAGGTGGGCACAACTATGGCTACACCTTC. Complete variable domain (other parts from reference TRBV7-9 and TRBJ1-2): DTGVSQNPRHKITKRGQNVTFRCDPISEHNRLYWYRQTLGQGPEFLTYFQNEAQLEKSRLLSDRFSAERPKGSFSTLEIQRTEQGDSAMYLCASSLGGHNYGYTFGSGTRLTVV.

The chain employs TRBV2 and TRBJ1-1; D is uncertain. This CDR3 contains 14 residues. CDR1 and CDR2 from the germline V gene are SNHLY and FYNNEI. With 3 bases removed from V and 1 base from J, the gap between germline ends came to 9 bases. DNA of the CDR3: TGTGCCAGCAGTGATGTTTCATCGAACACTGAAGCTTTCTTT. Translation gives CASSDVSSNTEAFF.

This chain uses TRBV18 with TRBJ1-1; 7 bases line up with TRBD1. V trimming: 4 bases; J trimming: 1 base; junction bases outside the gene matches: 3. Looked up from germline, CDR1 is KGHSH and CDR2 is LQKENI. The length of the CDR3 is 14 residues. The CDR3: CASSLTGENTEAFF. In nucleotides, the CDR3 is TGTGCCAGCTCACTCACAGGGGAGAACACTGAAGCTTTCTTT.

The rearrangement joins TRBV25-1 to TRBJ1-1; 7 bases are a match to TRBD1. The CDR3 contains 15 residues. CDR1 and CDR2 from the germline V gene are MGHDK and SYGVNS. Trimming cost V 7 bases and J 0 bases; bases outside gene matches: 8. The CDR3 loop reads CASKSEGAMNTEAFF. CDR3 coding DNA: TGTGCCAGCAAATCTGAGGGGGCCATGAACACTGAAGCTTTCTTT.

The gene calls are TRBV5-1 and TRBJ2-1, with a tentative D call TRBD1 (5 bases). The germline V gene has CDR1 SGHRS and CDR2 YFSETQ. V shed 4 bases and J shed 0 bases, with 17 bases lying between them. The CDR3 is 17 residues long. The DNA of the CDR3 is TGCGCCAGCAGCACTCGGAGAACAGGTCCCTCCTACAATGAGCAGTTCTTC. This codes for CASSTRRTGPSYNEQFF.

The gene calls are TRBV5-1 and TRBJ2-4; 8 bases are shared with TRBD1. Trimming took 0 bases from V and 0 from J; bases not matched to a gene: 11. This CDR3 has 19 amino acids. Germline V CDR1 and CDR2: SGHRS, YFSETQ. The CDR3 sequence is CASSLGRTDRVIAKNIQYF. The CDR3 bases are TGCGCCAGCAGCTTGGGGAGAACGGACAGGGTGATAGCCAAAAACATTCAGTACTTC.

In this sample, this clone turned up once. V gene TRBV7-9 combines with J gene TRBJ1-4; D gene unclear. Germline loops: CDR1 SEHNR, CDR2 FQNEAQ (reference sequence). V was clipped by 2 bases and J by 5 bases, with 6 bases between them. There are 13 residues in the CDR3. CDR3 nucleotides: TGTGCCAGCAGCTTAAATCGGAATGAAAAACTGTTTTTT. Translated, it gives CASSLNRNEKLFF.

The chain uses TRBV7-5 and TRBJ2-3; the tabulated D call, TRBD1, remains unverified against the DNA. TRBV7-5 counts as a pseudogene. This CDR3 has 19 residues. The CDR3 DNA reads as TGTGCCAGAAGCTTAGGGGGGCATAGGGACAGGGGAGGCACAGATACGCAGTATTTT. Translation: CARSLGGHRDRGGTDTQYF.

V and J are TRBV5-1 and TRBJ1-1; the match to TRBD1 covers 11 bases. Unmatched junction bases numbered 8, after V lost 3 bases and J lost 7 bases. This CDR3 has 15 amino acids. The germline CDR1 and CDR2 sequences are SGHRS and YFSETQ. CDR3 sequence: CASSSDGQGAFEAFF. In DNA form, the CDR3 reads TGCGCCAGCAGCTCGGACGGACAGGGGGCTTTTGAAGCTTTCTTT.

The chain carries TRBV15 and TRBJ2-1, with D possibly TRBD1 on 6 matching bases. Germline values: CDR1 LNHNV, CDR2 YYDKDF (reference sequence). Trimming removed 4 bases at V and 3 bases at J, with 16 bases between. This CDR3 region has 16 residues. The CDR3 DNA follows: TGTGCCACCAGCAACACCGGGACAAACATCTACAATGAGCAGTTCTTC. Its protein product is CATSNTGTNIYNEQFF. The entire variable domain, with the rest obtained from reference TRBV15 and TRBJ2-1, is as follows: DAMVIQNPRYQVTQFGKPVTLSCSQTLNHNVMYWYQQKSSQAPKLLFHYYDKDFNNEADTPDNFQSRRPNTSFCFLDIRSPGLGDTAMYLCATSNTGTNIYNEQFFGPGTRLTVL.

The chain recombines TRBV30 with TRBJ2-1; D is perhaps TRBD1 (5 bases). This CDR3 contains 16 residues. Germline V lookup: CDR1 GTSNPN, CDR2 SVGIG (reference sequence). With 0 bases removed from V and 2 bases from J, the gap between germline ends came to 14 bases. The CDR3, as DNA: TGTGCCTGGAGTGTTCCCGCTCCCAGGGCCTACAATGAGCAGTTCTTC. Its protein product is CAWSVPAPRAYNEQFF.

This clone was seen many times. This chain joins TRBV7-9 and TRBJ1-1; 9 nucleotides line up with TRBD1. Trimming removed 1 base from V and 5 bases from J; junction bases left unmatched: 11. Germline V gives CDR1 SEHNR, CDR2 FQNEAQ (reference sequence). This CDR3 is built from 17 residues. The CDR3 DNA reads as TGTGCCAGCAGCTTAGGAGACAGGGGGAGGCCGATGACTGAAGCTTTCTTT. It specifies CASSLGDRGRPMTEAFF.

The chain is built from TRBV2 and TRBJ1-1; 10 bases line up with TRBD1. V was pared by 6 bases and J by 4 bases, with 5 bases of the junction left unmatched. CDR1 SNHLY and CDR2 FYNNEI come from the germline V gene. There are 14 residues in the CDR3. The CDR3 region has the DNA TGTGCCAGCAGGTCGGGACAGGGGATCACTGAAGCTTTCTTT. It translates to CASRSGQGITEAFF.

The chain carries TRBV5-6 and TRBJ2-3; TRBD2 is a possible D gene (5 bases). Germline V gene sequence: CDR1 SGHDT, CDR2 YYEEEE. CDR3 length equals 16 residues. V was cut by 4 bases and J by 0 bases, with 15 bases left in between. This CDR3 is CASSLRRVRSTDTQYF. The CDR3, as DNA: TGTGCCAGCAGCCTTAGGCGGGTTAGAAGCACAGATACGCAGTATTTT.

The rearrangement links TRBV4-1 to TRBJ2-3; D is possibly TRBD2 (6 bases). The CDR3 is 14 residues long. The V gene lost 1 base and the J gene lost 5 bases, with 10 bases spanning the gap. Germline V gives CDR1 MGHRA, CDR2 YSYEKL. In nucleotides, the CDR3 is TGCGCCAGCAGCCAAGGCGGGGCTGGAGATACGCAGTATTTT. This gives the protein CASSQGGAGDTQYF.

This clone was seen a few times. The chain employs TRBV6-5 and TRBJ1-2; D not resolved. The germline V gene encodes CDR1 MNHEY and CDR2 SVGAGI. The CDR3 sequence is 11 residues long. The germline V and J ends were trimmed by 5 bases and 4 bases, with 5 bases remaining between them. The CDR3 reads CASSNSYGYTF. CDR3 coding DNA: TGTGCCAGCAGTAACAGCTATGGCTACACCTTC.

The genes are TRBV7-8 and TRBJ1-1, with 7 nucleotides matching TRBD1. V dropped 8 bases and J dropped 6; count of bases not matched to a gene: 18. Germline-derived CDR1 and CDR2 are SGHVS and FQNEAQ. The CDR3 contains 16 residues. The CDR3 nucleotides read TGTGCCAGCGGAAGACAGGGAAGGGGCACTTATCCTGAAGCTTTCTTT. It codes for CASGRQGRGTYPEAFF. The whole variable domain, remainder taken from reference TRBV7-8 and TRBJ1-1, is GAGVSQSPRYKVAKRGQDVALRCDPISGHVSLFWYQQALGQGPEFLTYFQNEAQLDKSGLPSDRFFAERPEGSVSTLKIQRTQQEDSAVYLCASGRQGRGTYPEAFFGQGTRLTVV.

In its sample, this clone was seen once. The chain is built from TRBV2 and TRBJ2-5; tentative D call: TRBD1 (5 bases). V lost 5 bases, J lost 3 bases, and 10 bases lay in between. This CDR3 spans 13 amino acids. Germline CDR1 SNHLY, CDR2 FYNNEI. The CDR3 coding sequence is TGTGCCAGCAGTCGACAGCCCAAAGAGACCCAGTACTTC. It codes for CASSRQPKETQYF.

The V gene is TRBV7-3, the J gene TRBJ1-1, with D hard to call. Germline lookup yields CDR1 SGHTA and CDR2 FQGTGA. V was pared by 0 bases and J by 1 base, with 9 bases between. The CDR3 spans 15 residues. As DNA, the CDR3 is TGTGCCAGCAGCTTAACGGCAGCGGCGAACACTGAAGCTTTCTTT. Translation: CASSLTAAANTEAFF.

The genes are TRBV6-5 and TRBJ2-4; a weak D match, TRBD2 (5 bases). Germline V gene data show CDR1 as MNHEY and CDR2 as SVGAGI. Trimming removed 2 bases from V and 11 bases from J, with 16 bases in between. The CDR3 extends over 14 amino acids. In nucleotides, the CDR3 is TGTGCCAGCAGTTACAGGCCGGGAATTAGCGTTCAGTACTTC. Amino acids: CASSYRPGISVQYF.

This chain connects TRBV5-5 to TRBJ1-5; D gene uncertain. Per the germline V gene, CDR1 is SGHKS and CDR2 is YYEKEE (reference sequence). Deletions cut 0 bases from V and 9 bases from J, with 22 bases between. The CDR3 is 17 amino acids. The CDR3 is CASSLVKGRGPLGPQHF. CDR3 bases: TGTGCCAGCAGCTTGGTTAAAGGGAGAGGGCCCTTGGGGCCCCAGCATTTT.

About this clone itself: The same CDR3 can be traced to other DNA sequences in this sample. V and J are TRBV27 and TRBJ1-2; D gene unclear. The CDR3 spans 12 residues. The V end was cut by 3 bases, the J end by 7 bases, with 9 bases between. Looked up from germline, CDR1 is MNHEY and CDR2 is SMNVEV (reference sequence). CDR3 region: CASSFAGGGYTF. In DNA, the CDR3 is TGTGCCAGCAGTTTTGCGGGAGGTGGCTACACCTTC.

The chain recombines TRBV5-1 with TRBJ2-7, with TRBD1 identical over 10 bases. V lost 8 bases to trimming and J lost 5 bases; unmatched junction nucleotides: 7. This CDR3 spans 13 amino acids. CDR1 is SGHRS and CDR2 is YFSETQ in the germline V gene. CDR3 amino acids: CASSRDRGHEQYF. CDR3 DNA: TGCGCCAGTTCTAGGGACAGGGGACACGAGCAGTACTTC.

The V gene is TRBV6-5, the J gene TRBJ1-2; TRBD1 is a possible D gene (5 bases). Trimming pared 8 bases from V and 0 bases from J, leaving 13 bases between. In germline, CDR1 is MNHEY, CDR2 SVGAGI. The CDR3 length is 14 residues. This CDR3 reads CASSPAGSNYGYTF. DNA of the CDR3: TGTGCCAGCTCCCCGGCAGGGTCTAACTATGGCTACACCTTC.

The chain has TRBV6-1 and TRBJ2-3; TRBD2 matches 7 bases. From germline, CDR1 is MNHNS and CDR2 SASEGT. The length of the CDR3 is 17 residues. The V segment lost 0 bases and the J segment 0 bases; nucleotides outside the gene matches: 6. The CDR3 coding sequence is TGTGCCAGCAGTGAAGCTTTGGCGGGGGTGAGCACAGATACGCAGTATTTT. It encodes CASSEALAGVSTDTQYF.

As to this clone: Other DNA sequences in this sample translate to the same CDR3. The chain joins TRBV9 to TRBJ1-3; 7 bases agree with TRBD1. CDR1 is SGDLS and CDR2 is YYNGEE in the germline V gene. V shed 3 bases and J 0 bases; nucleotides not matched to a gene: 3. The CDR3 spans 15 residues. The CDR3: CASSATGSSGNTIYF. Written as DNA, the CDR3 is TGTGCCAGCAGCGCGACAGGGTCCTCTGGAAACACCATATATTTT.